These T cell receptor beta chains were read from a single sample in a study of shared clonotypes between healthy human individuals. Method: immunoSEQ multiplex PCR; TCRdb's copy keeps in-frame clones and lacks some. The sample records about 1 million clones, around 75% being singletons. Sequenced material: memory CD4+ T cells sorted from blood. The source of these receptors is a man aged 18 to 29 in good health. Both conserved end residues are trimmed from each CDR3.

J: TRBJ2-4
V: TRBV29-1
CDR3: SVGSAGLAKNIQY

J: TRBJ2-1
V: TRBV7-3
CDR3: ATGTGTAYNEQF

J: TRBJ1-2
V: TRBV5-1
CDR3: ASSLGAGGNYGYT

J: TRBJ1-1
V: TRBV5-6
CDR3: ASSLREYTEAF

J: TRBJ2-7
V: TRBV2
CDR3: ASSEGTSYEQY

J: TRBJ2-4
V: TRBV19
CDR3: ATARDRGLGNIQY

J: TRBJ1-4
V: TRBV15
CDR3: ATSSTGGHNEKLF

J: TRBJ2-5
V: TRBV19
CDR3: ASPTSGSGETQY

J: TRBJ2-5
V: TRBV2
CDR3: ASSAGTYSETQY

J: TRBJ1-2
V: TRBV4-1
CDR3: ASSQVGTGTSYGYT

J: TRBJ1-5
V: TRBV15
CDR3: ATSRSGTGGFSNQPQH

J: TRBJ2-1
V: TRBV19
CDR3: ASREGGHYNEQF

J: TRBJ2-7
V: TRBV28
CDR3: ASSGPDGRGPSLQQY

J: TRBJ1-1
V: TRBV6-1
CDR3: ASSEIRGGTEAF

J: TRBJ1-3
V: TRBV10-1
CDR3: ASSLAVSGNTIY

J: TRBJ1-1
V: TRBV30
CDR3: AWTTGGRTEAF

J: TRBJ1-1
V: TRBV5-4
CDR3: ASSLRIPGQGNTEAF

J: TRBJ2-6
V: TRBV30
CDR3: AWGQTSGANVLT

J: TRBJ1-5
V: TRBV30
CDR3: AWSEKINQPQH

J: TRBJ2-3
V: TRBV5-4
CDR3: ASKRDSSTDTQY

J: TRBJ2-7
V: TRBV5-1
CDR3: ASSLGGSTSYEQY

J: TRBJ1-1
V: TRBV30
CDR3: AWSRLMTEAF

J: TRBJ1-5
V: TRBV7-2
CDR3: ASSLEWGSNQPQH

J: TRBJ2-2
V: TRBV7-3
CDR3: ASSLRGDTGELF

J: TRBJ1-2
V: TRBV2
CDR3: ASQERGGNYGYT

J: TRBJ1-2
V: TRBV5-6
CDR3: ASSWGDRTYT

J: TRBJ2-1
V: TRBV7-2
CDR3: ASRSSGSNEQF

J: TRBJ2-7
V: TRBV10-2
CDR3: ASSERAGAMHEQY

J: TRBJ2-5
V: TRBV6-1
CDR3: ASSDSMLGTQY

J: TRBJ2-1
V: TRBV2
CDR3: ASSPAGGSYNEQF

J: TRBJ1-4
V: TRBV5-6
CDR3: ASSLRAVEKLF

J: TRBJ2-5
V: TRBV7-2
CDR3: ASSLGLAGIKETQY

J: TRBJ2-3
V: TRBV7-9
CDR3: ASSQHNLRPTDTQY

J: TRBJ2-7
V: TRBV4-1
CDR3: ASSQVWGSTGSGDEQY

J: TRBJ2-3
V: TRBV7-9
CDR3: ASSPGTVPTDTQY

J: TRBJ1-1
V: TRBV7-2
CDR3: ASSLAGPTNTEAF

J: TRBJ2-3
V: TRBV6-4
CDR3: ASGDRGEPDTQY

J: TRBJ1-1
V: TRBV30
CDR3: AWSVPARNTEAF

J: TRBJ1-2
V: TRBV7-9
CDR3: ASSLVPTRGYT

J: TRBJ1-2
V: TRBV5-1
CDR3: ASSQPGQDYGYT

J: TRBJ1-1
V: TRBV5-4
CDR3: ASAEGQLNTEAF

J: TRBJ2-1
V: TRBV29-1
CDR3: SVERTSGYNEQF

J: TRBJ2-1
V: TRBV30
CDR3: AWSVNSNEQF

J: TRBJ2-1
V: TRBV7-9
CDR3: ASSFQLGPNEQF

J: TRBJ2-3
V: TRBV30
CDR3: AWRVGEGDRKY

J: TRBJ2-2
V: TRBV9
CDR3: ASSVGLAGGFTGELF

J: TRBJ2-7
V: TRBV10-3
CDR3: AISGGLAVAYEQY

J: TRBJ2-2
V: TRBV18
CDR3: ASSPATGSSTGELF

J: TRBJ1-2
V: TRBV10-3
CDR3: AISEGQVEGYT

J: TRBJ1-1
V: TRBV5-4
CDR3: ASSPSQGREAF

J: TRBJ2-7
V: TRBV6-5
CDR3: ASRLDSGDSYEQY

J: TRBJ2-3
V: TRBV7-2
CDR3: ASSFGGGATDTQY

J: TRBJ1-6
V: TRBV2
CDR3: ASSEDRVGNSPLH

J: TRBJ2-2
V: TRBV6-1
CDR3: ASSVLAGDTGELF

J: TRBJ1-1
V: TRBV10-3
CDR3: AIRAGLNTEAF

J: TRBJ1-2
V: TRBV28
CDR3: ASSPLGGFYGYT

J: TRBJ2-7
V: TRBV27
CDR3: ASGTGTSGLSYEQY

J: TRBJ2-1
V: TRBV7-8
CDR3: ASSLAKTREQF